Presented here are 19 T cell receptor beta chains from one specimen sequenced in a study of T cell clonality in common variable immunodeficiency (dated by TCRdb to between 2015 and 2016). Libraries were built with the immunoSEQ multiplex PCR assay. TCRdb took over this immuneACCESS table, retaining in-frame rearrangements with V and J assigned. Such tables are incomplete; in checked studies, under half of the missing clones stem from an unresolved V gene, and the remainder is unexplained. For this sample, tens of thousands of clones are listed, none of them singletons. Over 9% of the sample rests with the top ten. The sequenced sample was peripheral blood mononuclear cells. The receptors shown here come from a person aged 18 to 69 in good health.

About this clone itself: The read is 3 residues too short to cover the CDR3 end, so that end is filled in from the germline J gene. V usage is TRBV19 and J usage is TRBJ1-2; D remains ambiguous. Germline CDR1 and CDR2: LNHDA and SQIVND (reference sequence). This CDR3 is 15 amino acids long. CDR3 sequence: CASRPSGSGADTYTF. CDR3 bases read: TGTGCCAGTAGGCCTAGCGGGAGTGGCGCAGATACC.

This clone was seen repeatedly, ten times or more. The read gets to within 3 residues of the CDR3 end, and the germline J gene fills in the rest. The chain couples TRBV6-2 or TRBV6-3 to TRBJ1-1, with unresolved D. CDR1 is MNHEY, CDR2 SVGEGT, per germline. The CDR3 covers 12 residues. V shed 4 bases and J shed 4 bases, with 7 bases lying between them. The CDR3 loop reads CASSSTITEAFF. The covered CDR3 bases are TGTGCCAGCAGTTCAACAATCACTGAA.

On this clone: Sequence at one end of the junction differs from germline and may be a read error. The read ends 3 residues shy of where the CDR3 ends; the end is completed using the germline J gene. The rearrangement uses TRBV7-7 and TRBJ1-2; 10 bases match TRBD1. Germline V gene lookup returns CDR1 SSHAT and CDR2 FNYEAQ (reference sequence). The CDR3 has 13 residues. CDR3 DNA (partial): TGTGCTAGCAGCCGGGACAGGGGAAGGGAC. Protein: CASSRDRGRD. The whole CDR3 region reads CASSRDRGRDYTF.

This clone came up a few times. The sequenced fragment ends 3 residues before the CDR3 boundary, so the rest is inferred from the germline J gene. The rearrangement joins TRBV19 to TRBJ1-5; no clear D gene. This CDR3 comprises 12 residues. Germline CDR1 reads LNHDA; CDR2 reads SQIVND (reference sequence). V lost 5 bases to trimming and J lost 7 bases, with 9 bases between them. CDR3 bases read: TGTGCCAGTAGTTTCATCGGGCAGCCC. This codes for CASSFIGQP. From start to end, the CDR3 is CASSFIGQPQHF.

This clone has a count of ten or more. CDR3 amino acids: CASSPSLATGTGELFF. The CDR3 DNA, read in part, is TGTGCCAGCAGCCCCTCACTAGCGACGGGCACCGGGGAG. V and J are TRBV7-3 and TRBJ2-2, with TRBD2 identical over 7 bases. The read stops 3 residues short of the end of the CDR3; the missing end is completed from the germline J gene. With 5 bases clipped from V and 4 bases from J, the junction kept 10 bases outside the gene matches. CDR1 is SGHTA and CDR2 is FQGTGA in the germline V gene. This CDR3 is built from 16 residues.

This clone was picked up a small number of times. The CDR3 goes on 3 residues after the read ends, and that part is filled in from the germline J gene. The rearrangement links TRBV19 to TRBJ1-2; perhaps TRBD1 as D (5 bases). Germline lookup yields CDR1 LNHDA and CDR2 SQIVND (reference sequence). The CDR3 length is 14 residues. The CDR3 protein is CASRDGTSSHDYTF. Partial CDR3 DNA: TGTGCCAGTAGGGATGGGACTAGCTCTCATGAC.

Many counts were recorded for this clone. From the germline J gene comes the end of the CDR3, since the read stops 3 residues before it. The chain has TRBV5-1 and TRBJ2-7, with D possibly TRBD2 on 6 matching bases. V was cut by 4 bases and J by 5 bases, with 16 bases left in between. The germline V gene encodes CDR1 SGHRS and CDR2 YFSETQ. This CDR3 spans 14 amino acids. CDR3 DNA, as far as it was read: TGCGCCAGCAGCCTCCGGGGTCTAGCGAACGAG. It translates to CASSLRGLANE. The CDR3 as a whole reads CASSLRGLANEQYF.

This clone was seen at least ten times. The read terminates 3 residues ahead of where the CDR3 ends, so the germline J gene completes it. This chain joins TRBV4-2 and TRBJ1-3, with no clear D. V lost 1 base to trimming and J lost 0 bases, with 7 bases between them. This CDR3 has 15 amino acids. The germline CDR1 and CDR2 sequences are LGHNA and YNFKEQ. The CDR3 bases that were read are TGTGCCAGCAGCCAAGCGAGGGTCTCTGGAAACACC. Residues: CASSQARVSGNT. The whole CDR3 protein is CASSQARVSGNTIYF.

This clone has a count of ten or more. The sequenced fragment ends 3 residues before the CDR3 boundary, so the rest is inferred from the germline J gene. The rearrangement links TRBV5-6 to TRBJ2-3; D unresolved. V lost 2 bases to trimming and J lost 6 bases, with 10 bases between them. The V gene's germline CDR1 is SGHDT and CDR2 YYEEEE. The CDR3 has 13 amino acids. CDR3 sequence reads: CASSLDTADTQYF. The DNA read from the CDR3 is TGTGCCAGCAGCTTAGACACTGCGGATACG. Together with reference TRBV5-6 and TRBJ2-3, the CDR3 gives the full variable domain: DAGVTQSPTHLIKTRGQQVTLRCSPKSGHDTVSWYQQALGQGPQFIFQYYEEEERQRGNFPDRFSGHQFPNYSSELNVNALLLGDSALYLCASSLDTADTQYFGPGTRLTVL.

As for this clone: Read coverage stops 3 residues before the CDR3 terminus; the germline J gene supplies the remainder. The rearrangement joins TRBV7-9 to TRBJ1-2; D uncertain. CDR3 length: 12 residues. Germline V lookup: CDR1 SEHNR, CDR2 FQNEAQ (reference sequence). CDR3 protein: CASSPTSDTYTF. The part of the CDR3 DNA that was read is TGTGCCAGCAGCCCCACGTCAGATACC.

This clone occurred many times. With the read ending 3 residues before the CDR3 end, the germline J gene is used to fill in that end. The same CDR3 can be traced to other DNA sequences in this sample. The gene calls are TRBV20-1 and TRBJ1-3; 9 nucleotides match TRBD1. Germline CDR1 reads DFQATT; CDR2 reads SNEGSKA (reference sequence). V shed 1 base and J 1 base; nucleotides not matched to a gene: 8. CDR3 length: 17 residues. CDR3 bases read: TGCAGTGCTAGAGGCCCGGGACAGGGATTTTCTGGAAACACC. This codes for CSARGPGQGFSGNT. The complete CDR3 reads CSARGPGQGFSGNTIYF.

This clone was seen many times. CDR3 loop: CASSPELQSYEQYF. The part of the CDR3 DNA that was read is TGCGCCAGCAGCCCTGAACTTCAATCCTACGAG. The genes are TRBV4-1 and TRBJ2-7; D remains unclear. The sequence runs out 3 residues before the end of the CDR3; the remainder is reconstructed from the germline J gene. Trimming took 4 bases from V and 1 from J, leaving 11 bases between them. Looked up from germline, CDR1 is MGHRA and CDR2 is YSYEKL. CDR3 length: 14 amino acids.

As regards this clone: A far larger clone is a single base away, which makes a read error likely. The CDR3 DNA, read in part, is TGTGCCACTAGTATTGGGTCAGGGAGCCTGAACACTGAA. This gives the protein CATSIGSGSLNTE. The CDR3 in its entirety is CATSIGSGSLNTEAFF. The chain employs TRBV19 and TRBJ1-1; a possible D gene is TRBD1 (5 bases). The read falls 3 residues short of the CDR3 end, and the missing part is taken from the germline J gene. Germline CDR1 and CDR2: LNHDA and SQIVND (reference sequence). The CDR3 runs to 16 residues.

The CDR3 bases that were read are TGCAGTGCTCATAGCCAGGGTTCCCCGGTGGACACTGAA. It encodes CSAHSQGSPVDTE. The entire CDR3 protein reads CSAHSQGSPVDTEAFF. The chain joins TRBV20-1 to TRBJ1-1, with TRBD1 as a possible D gene (5 bases). The read stops 3 residues short of the end of the CDR3; the missing end is completed from the germline J gene. CDR3 length equals 16 residues. Trimming pared 5 bases from V and 3 bases from J, leaving 22 bases between. Per the germline V gene, CDR1 is DFQATT and CDR2 is SNEGSKA (reference sequence).

This clone was seen at least ten times. The DNA ends 3 residues before the CDR3 does, and the rest of the CDR3 is filled in from the germline J gene. The gene calls are TRBV5-1 and TRBJ2-1, with D maybe TRBD2 (6 bases). The CDR3 loop spans 16 amino acids. Germline CDR1 SGHRS, CDR2 YFSETQ. V lost 4 bases and J 7 bases, leaving 21 bases between the germline ends. The CDR3 sequence: CASSLLRGGVRNEQFF. CDR3 bases read: TGCGCCAGCAGCCTGCTTAGGGGCGGGGTAAGGAATGAG.

There are many counts of this clone. The read gets to within 3 residues of the CDR3 end, and the germline J gene fills in the rest. This rearrangement joins TRBV5-1 to TRBJ1-3; D unresolved. Germline V gene sequence: CDR1 SGHRS, CDR2 YFSETQ. V lost 4 bases to trimming and J lost 2 bases, with 13 bases between them. CDR3 length: 15 amino acids. CDR3 DNA (partial): TGCGCCAGCAGCCCTGACAACCCCACTGGAAACACC. It translates to CASSPDNPTGNT. The entire CDR3 reads CASSPDNPTGNTIYF.

This clone was recorded at least ten times. The CDR3 end is not reached by the read, which stops 3 residues before it; the germline J gene fills it in. The chain links TRBV20-1 to TRBJ2-5; the match to TRBD2 covers 9 bases. J lost 5 bases, V lost 1 base, and 5 bases had no gene match. Germline values: CDR1 DFQATT, CDR2 SNEGSKA (reference sequence). The CDR3 is 14 amino acids. CDR3 DNA (partial): TGCAGTGCTAGAGCCAGCGGGGGGAGTGAGACC. Translated, it gives CSARASGGSET. The whole CDR3 region reads CSARASGGSETQYF.

This clone came up many times. Incomplete CDR3 DNA: TGTGCCAGCAGTTACCTCGGACTAGCGGCATACAATGAG. The encoded protein is CASSYLGLAAYNE. The complete CDR3 reads CASSYLGLAAYNEQFF. The V call is TRBV6-2 or TRBV6-3, the J call TRBJ2-1; TRBD2 matches at 10 bases. The read finishes 3 residues shy of the CDR3 end, and the germline J gene is used to complete it. V was clipped by 2 bases and J by 4 bases; unmatched bases: 5. The CDR3 sequence is 16 residues long. CDR1 and CDR2 (germline): MNHEY, SVGEGT.

This clone was observed a few times. A much larger clone differs from this one at a single base, so this may be a read error. The CDR3 goes on 3 residues after the read ends, and that part is filled in from the germline J gene. The genes are TRBV30 and TRBJ2-3; TRBD1 agrees at 9 bases. Per germline, CDR1 GTSNPN and CDR2 SVGIG (reference sequence). This CDR3 comprises 14 residues. The CDR3 loop reads CAWSHRGPGQPQYF. CDR3 bases read: TGTGCCTGGAGCCACAGGGGGCCGGGTCAGCCG.